This T cell receptor beta chain was recorded in a study of glioma-infiltrating T cells. Trimming left V 3 bases short and J 10 bases short, with 19 bases between. This CDR3 spans 14 amino acids. Germline V gene sequence: CDR1 GTSNPN, CDR2 SVGIG (reference sequence). Amplification of TCR alpha and beta CDR3 regions from RNA used iRepertoire nested multiplex PCR. Tissue mRNA or PBMC total RNA, 100-400 ng, went into one-step reverse transcription and amplification. TCRdb called the multiplex PCR reads again in MiXCR, with one record for every CDR3 protein. The profile shows 85,000 to 110,000 distinct CDR3 sequences, under 30% of them singletons.

Specimen: glioma tissue, nonneoplastic brain tissue, or PBMCs (not recorded which). The TCR comes from a human donor with low-grade glioma or glioblastoma, undergoing nonglioma brain surgery, or in good health (not recorded which). J is TRBJ2-1 and V is TRBV30; D is possibly TRBD2 (5 bases). The CDR3 DNA reads TGTGCCTGGAGAGGACTCAACGAGTATGGCGAGCAGTTCTTC. It translates to CAWRGLNEYGEQFF. Full variable domain (rest looked up from reference TRBV30 and TRBJ2-1): SQTIHQWPATLVQPVGSPLSLECTVEGTSNPNLYWYRQAAGRGLQLLFYSVGIGQISSEVPQNLSASRPQDRQFILSSKKLLLSDSGFYLCAWRGLNEYGEQFFGPGTRLTVL.